These T cell receptor beta chains were read from a single sample in a study of blood T cell repertoires in COVID-19. Generated by immunoSEQ multiplex PCR, the TCRdb table keeps only in-frame clones and is missing some. The sample consists of 250,000 or so clones, about 89% of them appearing once. The sequenced sample was PBMCs or T cells enriched from blood (not recorded which). The receptors shown here come from a human donor in a cohort exposed to, infected with or recovered from COVID-19 (not recorded which). The donor label of this sample is uncertain. The CDR3 runs from the conserved cysteine through the conserved F or W. The D gene is left open where the match is weak. Part of the rows lack a size; the others show once, few, many or a class for expanded clones.

J gene: TRBJ1-5
clone size: -
D gene: -
V gene: TRBV5-4
CDR3 protein: CASSLERAWVQPQHF
CDR3 DNA: TGTGCCAGCAGCTTGGAGAGGGCTTGGGTTCAGCCCCAGCATTTT

J gene: TRBJ2-2
clone size: -
D gene: -
V gene: TRBV19
CDR3 protein: CASGEGVEVSGELFF
CDR3 DNA: TGTGCCAGTGGTGAAGGGGTTGAGGTCTCCGGGGAGCTGTTTTTT

J gene: TRBJ2-3
clone size: -
D gene: TRBD1
V gene: TRBV5-5
CDR3 protein: CASSIGTGGLGDTQYF
CDR3 DNA: TGTGCCAGCAGCATCGGGACAGGGGGTTTAGGAGATACGCAGTATTTT

J gene: TRBJ1-6
clone size: -
D gene: -
V gene: TRBV4-3
CDR3 protein: CASSQDSRGGNSPLHF
CDR3 DNA: TGCGCCAGCAGCCAAGATTCGCGGGGGGGGAATTCACCCCTCCACTTT

J gene: TRBJ1-5
clone size: -
D gene: -
V gene: TRBV2
CDR3 protein: CASSEGARVVLPQHF
CDR3 DNA: TGTGCCAGCAGTGAAGGGGCCAGGGTAGTTCTTCCCCAGCATTTT

J gene: TRBJ2-1
clone size: -
D gene: -
V gene: TRBV2
CDR3 protein: CASRLLGGVSSYNEQFF
CDR3 DNA: TGTGCCAGCAGACTCCTAGGGGGGGTCAGCTCCTACAATGAGCAGTTCTTC

J gene: TRBJ1-2
clone size: -
D gene: -
V gene: TRBV7-3
CDR3 protein: CASSPEGGVSVYGYTF
CDR3 DNA: TGTGCCAGCAGCCCCGAGGGTGGGGTTTCCGTCTATGGCTACACCTTC

J gene: TRBJ2-5
clone size: -
D gene: TRBD2
V gene: TRBV4-2
CDR3 protein: CASSQAVGLAGDNQETQYF
CDR3 DNA: TGTGCCAGCAGCCAGGCCGTCGGACTAGCGGGGGACAATCAAGAGACCCAGTACTTC

J gene: TRBJ2-2
clone size: -
D gene: TRBD2
V gene: TRBV7-3
CDR3 protein: CASSWRGGEELFF
CDR3 DNA: TGTGCCAGCAGCTGGCGGGGGGGCGAGGAGCTGTTTTTT

J gene: TRBJ2-3
clone size: -
D gene: -
V gene: TRBV7-2
CDR3 protein: CASSSTGLPDTQYF
CDR3 DNA: TGTGCCAGCAGCTCAACAGGGCTACCAGATACGCAGTATTTT

J gene: TRBJ1-5
clone size: -
D gene: -
V gene: TRBV7-2
CDR3 protein: CASSQGGPYSNQPQHF
CDR3 DNA: TGTGCCAGCAGCCAGGGAGGGCCGTATAGCAATCAGCCCCAGCATTTT

J gene: TRBJ1-2
clone size: -
D gene: TRBD1
V gene: TRBV5-1
CDR3 protein: CASSRTGEDGYTF
CDR3 DNA: TGCGCCAGCAGCCGGACAGGGGAGGATGGCTACACCTTC

J gene: TRBJ1-2
clone size: once
D gene: TRBD1
V gene: TRBV24-1
CDR3 protein: CATRGTGGKDGYTF
CDR3 DNA: TGTGCCACCAGAGGGACAGGGGGAAAAGATGGCTACACCTTC

J gene: TRBJ1-2
clone size: few
D gene: -
V gene: TRBV25-1
CDR3 protein: CASSEVEGVVGYTF
CDR3 DNA: TGTGCCAGCAGTGAGGTCGAGGGGGTTGTAGGCTACACCTTC

J gene: TRBJ2-1
clone size: -
D gene: -
V gene: TRBV19
CDR3 protein: CASTQGSYNEQFF
CDR3 DNA: TGTGCCAGTACCCAGGGGTCCTACAATGAGCAGTTCTTC

J gene: TRBJ2-7
clone size: -
D gene: -
V gene: TRBV5-5
CDR3 protein: CASSFDRTYEQYF
CDR3 DNA: TGTGCCAGCAGCTTCGACAGGACCTACGAGCAGTACTTC

J gene: TRBJ2-3
clone size: -
D gene: -
V gene: TRBV9
CDR3 protein: CASSATGKSTDTQYF
CDR3 DNA: TGTGCCAGCAGCGCCACAGGGAAAAGCACAGATACGCAGTATTTT

J gene: TRBJ1-1
clone size: few
D gene: TRBD1
V gene: TRBV24-1
CDR3 protein: CATSDQGGTEAFF
CDR3 DNA: TGTGCCACCAGTGACCAGGGGGGAACTGAAGCTTTCTTT

J gene: TRBJ1-1
clone size: -
D gene: TRBD1
V gene: TRBV27
CDR3 protein: CASTSTGTSRTEAFF
CDR3 DNA: TGTGCCAGCACCTCGACAGGGACTAGCAGGACTGAAGCTTTCTTT

J gene: TRBJ1-5
clone size: -
D gene: -
V gene: TRBV24-1
CDR3 protein: CATSPGGAASHSNQPQHF
CDR3 DNA: TGTGCCACCAGCCCGGGTGGGGCCGCGTCCCATAGCAATCAGCCCCAGCATTTT

J gene: TRBJ2-4
clone size: -
D gene: -
V gene: TRBV2
CDR3 protein: CASRIIGGHPNIQYF
CDR3 DNA: TGTGCCAGCAGGATCATTGGTGGGCATCCAAACATTCAGTACTTC

J gene: TRBJ2-7
clone size: -
D gene: -
V gene: TRBV11-1
CDR3 protein: CASSFTRGGYEQYF
CDR3 DNA: TGTGCCAGCAGCTTCACCCGAGGGGGCTACGAGCAGTACTTC

J gene: TRBJ1-2
clone size: -
D gene: TRBD1
V gene: TRBV30
CDR3 protein: CAWSAAGTGVGYTF
CDR3 DNA: TGTGCCTGGAGTGCAGCCGGGACAGGCGTGGGCTACACCTTC

J gene: TRBJ2-5
clone size: -
D gene: TRBD2
V gene: TRBV7-8
CDR3 protein: CASSLVGGGAKETQYF
CDR3 DNA: TGTGCCAGCAGCTTAGTGGGCGGGGGGGCGAAGGAGACCCAGTACTTC

J gene: TRBJ1-2
clone size: -
D gene: -
V gene: TRBV19
CDR3 protein: CASSPGGRERNYGYTF
CDR3 DNA: TGTGCCAGTAGCCCTGGGGGCAGGGAACGAAACTATGGCTACACCTTC

J gene: TRBJ1-6
clone size: -
D gene: TRBD1
V gene: TRBV28
CDR3 protein: CASSDRAVRAYNSPLHF
CDR3 DNA: TGTGCCAGCAGCGACAGGGCCGTTAGGGCCTATAATTCACCCCTCCACTTT

J gene: TRBJ1-4
clone size: -
D gene: -
V gene: TRBV7-9
CDR3 protein: CASSLGQANEKLFF
CDR3 DNA: TGTGCCAGCAGCTTGGGCCAGGCAAATGAAAAACTGTTTTTT

J gene: TRBJ2-1
clone size: -
D gene: -
V gene: TRBV9
CDR3 protein: CASSVGGRGTYNEQFF
CDR3 DNA: TGTGCCAGCAGCGTAGGCGGGCGGGGTACCTACAATGAGCAGTTCTTC

J gene: TRBJ1-2
clone size: -
D gene: -
V gene: TRBV10-3
CDR3 protein: CAISEEQGGYGYTF
CDR3 DNA: TGTGCCATCAGTGAGGAACAGGGCGGCTATGGCTACACCTTC

J gene: TRBJ2-1
clone size: -
D gene: -
V gene: TRBV5-5
CDR3 protein: CASSLGSFSYNEQFF
CDR3 DNA: TGTGCCAGCAGCTTGGGCAGTTTCTCCTACAATGAGCAGTTCTTC

J gene: TRBJ2-7
clone size: few
D gene: TRBD2
V gene: TRBV18
CDR3 protein: CASSLTSLAGAYEQYF
CDR3 DNA: TGTGCCAGCTCGCTTACGTCCCTAGCGGGGGCCTACGAGCAGTACTTC

J gene: TRBJ1-3
clone size: -
D gene: -
V gene: TRBV19
CDR3 protein: CASGEPNFANTIYF
CDR3 DNA: TGTGCCAGTGGTGAACCCAACTTCGCGAACACCATATATTTT

J gene: TRBJ2-7
clone size: -
D gene: -
V gene: TRBV23-1
CDR3 protein: CASSKGGQITAYEQYF
CDR3 DNA: TGCGCCAGCAGCAAAGGAGGGCAAATAACCGCCTACGAGCAGTACTTC

J gene: TRBJ2-1
clone size: -
D gene: -
V gene: TRBV10-3
CDR3 protein: CAIAEDQSYNEQFF
CDR3 DNA: TGTGCCATCGCGGAAGACCAATCCTACAATGAGCAGTTCTTC

J gene: TRBJ1-2
clone size: -
D gene: TRBD1
V gene: TRBV27
CDR3 protein: CASSLGGQGYHGYTF
CDR3 DNA: TGTGCCAGCAGTTTAGGAGGACAGGGTTACCATGGCTACACCTTC

J gene: TRBJ1-2
clone size: -
D gene: -
V gene: TRBV4-1
CDR3 protein: CASSQMVSREGRRYGYTF
CDR3 DNA: TGCGCCAGCAGCCAAATGGTTTCCCGGGAGGGGAGGAGGTATGGCTACACCTTC